The clone carrying this T cell receptor beta chain has only a few counts. This entry comes from a study of shared clonotypes between healthy human individuals. The CDR3 has 14 residues. Germline CDR1 and CDR2: SGHRS and YFSETQ. Trimming cost V 4 bases and J 1 base; bases outside gene matches: 3. This table comes from immunoSEQ multiplex PCR, and its TCRdb copy is limited to in-frame clones, with some not included. The table includes just under 350,000 clones, around 67% detected once. Specimen: memory CD4+ T cells sorted from blood. As for subset: CD45RA-negative fraction. The chain recombines TRBV5-1 with TRBJ1-1, with 8 positions matching TRBD1. This clonotype was sampled from a man aged 25-45 years in good health. CDR3 DNA sequence: TGCGCCAGCAGCGGACAGGGTGGGAACACTGAAGCTTTCTTT. Translated: CASSGQGGNTEAFF. Supplemented by reference TRBV5-1 and TRBJ1-1, the full variable domain reads KAGVTQTPRYLIKTRGQQVTLSCSPISGHRSVSWYQQTPGQGLQFLFEYFSETQRNKGNFPGRFSGRQFSNSRSEMNVSTLELGDSALYLCASSGQGGNTEAFFGQGTRLTVV.